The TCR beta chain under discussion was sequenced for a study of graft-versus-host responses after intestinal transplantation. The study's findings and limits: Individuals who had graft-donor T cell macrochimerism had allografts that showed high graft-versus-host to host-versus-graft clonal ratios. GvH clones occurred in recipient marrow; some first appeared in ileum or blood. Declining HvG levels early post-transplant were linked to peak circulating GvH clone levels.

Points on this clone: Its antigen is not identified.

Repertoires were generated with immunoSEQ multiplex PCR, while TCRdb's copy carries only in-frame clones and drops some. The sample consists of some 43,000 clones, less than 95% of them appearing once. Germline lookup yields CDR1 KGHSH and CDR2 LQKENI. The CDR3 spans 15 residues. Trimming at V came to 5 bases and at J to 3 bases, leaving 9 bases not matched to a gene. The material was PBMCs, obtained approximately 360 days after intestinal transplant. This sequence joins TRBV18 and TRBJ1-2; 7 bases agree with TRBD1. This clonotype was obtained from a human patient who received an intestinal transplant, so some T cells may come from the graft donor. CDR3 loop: CASSDRVRGDYGYTF. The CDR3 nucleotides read TGTGCCAGCTCAGACAGGGTCCGGGGGGACTATGGCTACACCTTC.